The source of this TCR beta chain is a study of cytomegalovirus exposure and HLA in healthy donors. Germline V gene data show CDR1 as SGHVS and CDR2 as FQNEAQ. V was pared by 5 bases and J by 3 bases, with 13 bases between. The length of the CDR3 is 14 residues. The PCR used 60 Vbeta and 13 Jbeta primers. TCRdb's copy holds only in-frame clones and misses some; the assay was immunoSEQ multiplex PCR. The data contain 150,000 to 200,000 clones, approximately 70% of them singletons. Study results and caveats: Reports credit the classifier with highly specific, highly sensitive diagnosis of cytomegalovirus status. Researchers counted around 180 TCR beta chains as cytomegalovirus-associated.

With respect to this clone: The antigen remains undetermined.

This TCR was sampled from a woman under 40 in good health and CMV-seronegative. Sequencing was carried out using PBMCs. V is TRBV7-8 and J is TRBJ1-1, with TRBD1 as a possible D gene (6 bases). The CDR3 DNA sequence: TGTGCCAGCAGCAGACAGGCGTTGGACACTGAAGCTTTCTTT. It is translated as CASSRQALDTEAFF.